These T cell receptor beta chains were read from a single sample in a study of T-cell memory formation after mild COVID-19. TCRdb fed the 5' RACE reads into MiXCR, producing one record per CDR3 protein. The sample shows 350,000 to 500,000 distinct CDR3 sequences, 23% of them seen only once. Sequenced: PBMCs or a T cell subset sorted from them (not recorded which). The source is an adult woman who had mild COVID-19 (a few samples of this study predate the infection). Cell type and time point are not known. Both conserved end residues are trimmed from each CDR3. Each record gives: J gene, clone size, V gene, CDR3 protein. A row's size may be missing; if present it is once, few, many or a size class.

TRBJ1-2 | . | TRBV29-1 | SVVWGGGYT
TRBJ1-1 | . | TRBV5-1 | ASSNRDRDTEAF
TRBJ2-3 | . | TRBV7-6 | ASSALVGQSNTQY
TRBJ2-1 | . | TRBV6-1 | ASRTLTGGNEQF
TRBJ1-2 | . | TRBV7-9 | ASRPPPSDYGYT
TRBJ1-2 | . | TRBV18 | ASSPPEPGSTLYGYT
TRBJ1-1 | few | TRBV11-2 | ASSKTRAINTEAF
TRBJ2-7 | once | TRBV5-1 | ASSSGGGGTYEQY
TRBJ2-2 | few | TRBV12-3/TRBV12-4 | AARTNTGELF
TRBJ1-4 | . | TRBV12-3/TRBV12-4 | ASSRTGVTEKLF
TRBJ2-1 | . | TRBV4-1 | ASSQDTVLAGYNEQF
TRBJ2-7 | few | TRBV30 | AWSLLSGRNEQY
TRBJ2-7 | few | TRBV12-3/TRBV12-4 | ASSLRESSGEQY
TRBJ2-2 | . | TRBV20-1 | SARTSDYRANTGELF
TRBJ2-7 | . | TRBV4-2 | ASSQGRLAQRGYEQY
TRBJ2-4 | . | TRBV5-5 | ASSMDWGNIQY
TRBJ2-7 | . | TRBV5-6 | ASSPGQGRFYEQY
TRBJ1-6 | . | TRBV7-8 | ASSLPFNSPLH
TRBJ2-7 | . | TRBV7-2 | ASSFREVGQY
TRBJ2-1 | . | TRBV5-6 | ASTYYSGYNEQF
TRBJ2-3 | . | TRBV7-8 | ASSERTDTQY
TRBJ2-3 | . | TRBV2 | ASSDRLSSGRDTQY
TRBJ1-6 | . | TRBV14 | ASSQEAGVNNSPLH
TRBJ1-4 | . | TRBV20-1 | SAPPRQGGRGKLF
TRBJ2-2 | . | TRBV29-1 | SVERQNTGELF
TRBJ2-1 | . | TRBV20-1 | SARTGGKNEQF
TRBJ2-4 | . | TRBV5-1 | ASSDMNSQY
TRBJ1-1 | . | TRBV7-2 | ASSLYGTGGTEAF
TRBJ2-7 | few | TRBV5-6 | ASSHAVAGSYEQY
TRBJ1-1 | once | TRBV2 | ASSAVENTEAF
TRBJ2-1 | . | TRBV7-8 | ASSPRTSGSFDEQF
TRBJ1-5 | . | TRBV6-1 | ASSEKTGPRYQPQH
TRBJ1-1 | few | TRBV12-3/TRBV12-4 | ASRAGTVSEAF
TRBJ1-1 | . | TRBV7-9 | ASSRPGNTEAF
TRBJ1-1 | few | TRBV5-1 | ASSLTGDMTEAF
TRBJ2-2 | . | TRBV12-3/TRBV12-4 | ASRTSAANTGELF